The clone carrying this T cell receptor beta chain was observed many times. Its antigen is still unknown. A second PCR, run for about 7 to 11 cycles, used a sample-barcoded 5' primer plus a J-beta primer mix. Every individual sample yielded 2.5 million or more paired-end reads (each containing CDR3). TCRdb re-analysed the 5' RACE reads in MiXCR, keeping a single row per CDR3 protein. The repertoire holds about 930,000 distinct CDR3 sequences, with 25% to 35% as singletons. The data belong to a study of blood T cells in healthy people across ages. Study-wide points: Donor CMV status was unknown, possibly confounding expanded clonotype changes.

Healthy individuals of Caucasian origin from Russia, aged about 6 to 95, served as donors. The germline V and J ends were trimmed by 0 bases and 6 bases, with 7 bases remaining between them. CDR1 LGHNA and CDR2 YSLEER come from the germline V gene. CDR3 length: 13 amino acids. The same sample was also studied in work on T cells of mothers and their children. Turning to that study: Thymic selection molds TCR recombination products alike in related and unrelated pairs.

Sequencing was performed on blood. The clonotype originates from a woman between 40 and 50 years old in good health. This rearrangement joins TRBV4-3 to TRBJ2-3; D gene ambiguous. The CDR3 loop reads CASSQEPFDTQYF. As DNA, the CDR3 is TGCGCCAGCAGCCAAGAACCTTTCGATACGCAGTATTTT.